This entry describes one T cell receptor beta chain. Its antigen is still unknown. Nothing much larger sits one base from this clone, and base qualities are not available. The sample belongs to a study of blood T cell repertoires in COVID-19 (dated by TCRdb to about 2020). Study-wide context: Samples from collaborators originated in the United States, Italy and Spain and spanned both the acute and convalescent phases of COVID-19. The prospective study material was composed of cDNA or gDNA derived from T cells, B-cell-depleted T cells, or PBMCs. The repertoires were released in a freely available public database intended as a resource for research on the immune response to SARS-CoV-2. The samples were drawn from two sources: the first 160 participants of the ongoing ImmuneRACE study, and 950 to 1,500 subjects contributed by 6 global collaborators. The dataset comprised deeply sampled blood TCRbeta repertoires from subjects exposed to, actively infected with, or recovered from COVID-19. Nearly every sample came with metadata listing a de-identified subject ID, COVID-19 status, age in years and sex. Where available, HLA class I and class II types were obtained from metadata supplied by the sample provider rather than from assay-based typing.

TCRbeta CDR3 regions were amplified from genomic DNA by means of the immunoSEQ Assay, a bias-controlled multiplex PCR. Under the source paper's analysis protocol: Within the assay, amplification of reference gene primers was used to estimate how many nucleated cells each sample contained. Sequence reads were collapsed and filtered to measure the absolute abundance of every unique TCRbeta CDR3 rearrangement. For each sample, productive Simpson clonality was calculated as the square root of Simpson's diversity index across productive rearrangements. This is the immuneACCESS table as TCRdb keeps it, with only in-frame sequences that have V and J called. A part of the clones is gone; compared with another copy, unresolved V genes explain less than half, and the rest is unexplained. D and trimming were read from the DNA, whereas the V and J calls and clone size are those reported in that table. Here the sample has 150,000 to 200,000 clones; 83% occur a single time. The ten largest clones add up to 6% to 8% of the sample.

Germline trimming amounts to 4 bases on V and 2 bases on J, with 5 as the count of junction bases outside the gene matches. From cysteine to phenylalanine, the CDR3 is 15 amino acids long. CDR3 DNA is the only sequence kept; it has 45 bases, read in frame from the first base. CDR1 and CDR2 (SGHRS, YFSETQ) derive from the germline V gene. At one collaborating source in Seattle, patients were enrolled during active infection and were followed longitudinally through the course of disease. Collaborating institutions collected whole blood in K2EDTA tubes following their own protocols. Collaborator samples were shipped for TCRbeta analysis as frozen whole blood, isolated PBMCs, or DNA extracted from either sample type. Overall results and qualifications from the work: How much clinical and demographic metadata was included differed by source and by participant, and the metadata was provided uncurated.

Specimen: peripheral blood. Recombination connected TRBV5-1 to TRBJ2-1, and 8 junction bases match TRBD2. This clonotype originated in a woman between 65 and 79 years old with COVID-19, enrolled during active disease. The DNA sequence is as follows: TGCGCCAGCAGCGAAACTAGCGGCCCCTACAATGAGCAGTTCTTC. Its amino acids are CASSETSGPYNEQFF.